One sample yielded the 12 T cell receptor beta chains listed below, sequenced in a study of cytomegalovirus exposure and HLA in healthy donors. 60 Vbeta and 13 Jbeta primers were used in PCR. TCRdb's table, derived via immunoSEQ multiplex PCR, lists solely in-frame clones and lacks some. The table lists about 160,000 clones, 75% of them singletons. Input material: PBMCs. All receptors come from a woman in her 50s in good health and CMV-seropositive.

The genes are TRBV5-1 and TRBJ1-1; tentatively, D is TRBD1 (6 bases). This CDR3 has 15 amino acids. Looked up from germline, CDR1 is SGHRS and CDR2 is YFSETQ. V shed 4 bases and J shed 1 base, with 14 bases lying between them. CDR3 loop: CASSNTRGSNTEAFF. Written as DNA, the CDR3 is TGCGCCAGCAGCAACACCAGGGGTTCGAACACTGAAGCTTTCTTT.

The J gene is TRBJ1-2, the V gene TRBV6-5; D ambiguous. Germline V lookup: CDR1 MNHEY, CDR2 SVGAGI. Trimming took off 2 bases at V and 5 bases at J, with 12 bases between the two ends. The CDR3 is 14 amino acids. The CDR3 DNA sequence: TGTGCCAGCAGTTACGGGGAGACGGGATATGGCTACACCTTC. The encoded protein is CASSYGETGYGYTF.

This sequence joins TRBV10-2 and TRBJ2-1, with unresolved D. This CDR3 comprises 15 residues. The germline V gene encodes CDR1 WSHSY and CDR2 SAAADI. Trimming took off 6 bases at V and 8 bases at J, with 20 bases between the two ends. CDR3 DNA sequence: TGCGCCAGCAGCGTCCGCCCCCCCTTAGTCCATGAGCAGTTCTTC. It is translated as CASSVRPPLVHEQFF.

The rearrangement joins TRBV5-1 to TRBJ1-1, with TRBD1 matching over 12 bases. The CDR3 has 17 residues. CDR1 and CDR2 from the germline V gene are SGHRS and YFSETQ. V shed 3 bases, J shed 3 bases, and the junction held 9 bases outside the gene matches. This chain's CDR3 is CASSSGTGGPKDTEAFF. CDR3 coding DNA: TGCGCCAGCAGCTCCGGGACAGGGGGCCCAAAGGACACTGAAGCTTTCTTT.

The rearrangement links TRBV5-1 to TRBJ1-1, with D possibly matching TRBD1 (5 bases). V was shortened by 4 bases and J by 2 bases, with 15 bases between the two germline ends. Germline CDR1 reads SGHRS; CDR2 reads YFSETQ. The CDR3 has 15 residues. DNA for the CDR3: TGCGCCAGCAGCCCATATGGGGCAGCCAACACTGAAGCTTTCTTT. Its protein product is CASSPYGAANTEAFF. Complete variable domain (other parts from reference TRBV5-1 and TRBJ1-1): KAGVTQTPRYLIKTRGQQVTLSCSPISGHRSVSWYQQTPGQGLQFLFEYFSETQRNKGNFPGRFSGRQFSNSRSEMNVSTLELGDSALYLCASSPYGAANTEAFFGQGTRLTVV.

The rearrangement links TRBV9 to TRBJ2-3, with D unresolved. This CDR3 comprises 14 residues. Trimming took off 3 bases at V and 6 bases at J, with 14 bases between the two ends. Germline V gives CDR1 SGDLS, CDR2 YYNGEE. The DNA of the CDR3 is TGTGCCAGCAGCGCATCAGGAAGTTCGGATACGCAGTATTTT. As protein: CASSASGSSDTQYF.

This clone was seen once. The chain joins TRBV18 to TRBJ1-6; 10 nucleotides agree with TRBD1. This CDR3 region has 16 residues. Germline CDR1 KGHSH, CDR2 LQKENI. V shed 3 bases, J shed 7 bases, and the junction held 6 bases outside the gene matches. The CDR3 DNA follows: TGTGCCAGCTCACCGGGACAGGGGAAATCGAATTCACCCCTCCACTTT. Its protein is CASSPGQGKSNSPLHF. Full variable domain (outside the CDR3, taken from reference TRBV18 and TRBJ1-6): NAGVMQNPRHLVRRRGQEARLRCSPMKGHSHVYWYRQLPEEGLKFMVYLQKENIIDESGMPKERFSAEFPKEGPSILRIQQVVRGDSAAYFCASSPGQGKSNSPLHFGNGTRLTVT.

The V gene is TRBV6-1, the J gene TRBJ1-6; D is possibly TRBD1 (5 bases). In germline, CDR1 is MNHNS, CDR2 SASEGT. Trimming removed 6 bases from V and 9 bases from J, with 15 bases in between. The CDR3 is made up of 14 amino acids. The CDR3: CASRAGLWVSPLHF. CDR3 in DNA: TGTGCCAGCAGGGCAGGGCTGTGGGTTTCACCCCTCCACTTT.

A few counts support this clone. The chain has TRBV29-1 and TRBJ2-5; the match to TRBD1 covers 10 bases. With the DNA end fitting TRBJ2-7 better, the J assignment may be wrong. Germline CDR1 reads SQVTM; CDR2 reads ANQGSEA. The CDR3 length is 12 residues. The CDR3: CSVGQGTYEQYF. In DNA, the CDR3 is TGCAGCGTGGGACAGGGGACCTACGAGCAGTACTTC.

This chain connects TRBV7-9 to TRBJ1-1, with D perhaps matching TRBD1 (5 bases). V was trimmed by 2 bases and J by 5 bases, leaving 12 bases between them. Germline CDR1 reads SEHNR; CDR2 reads FQNEAQ (reference sequence). This CDR3 is 14 amino acids long. CDR3 bases: TGTGCCAGCAGCTTATCGGCAGGGAATACTGAAGCTTTCTTT. This codes for CASSLSAGNTEAFF. The variable domain in full, with the rest retrieved from reference TRBV7-9 and TRBJ1-1, is DTGVSQNPRHKITKRGQNVTFRCDPISEHNRLYWYRQTLGQGPEFLTYFQNEAQLEKSRLLSDRFSAERPKGSFSTLEIQRTEQGDSAMYLCASSLSAGNTEAFFGQGTRLTVV.

In this sample, this clone turned up a few times. The chain joins TRBV2 to TRBJ2-7; 8 bases map to TRBD1. Germline loops: CDR1 SNHLY, CDR2 FYNNEI. The CDR3 is made up of 13 amino acids. Trimming cost V 6 bases and J 4 bases; bases outside gene matches: 5. CDR3: CASSRDRTYEQYF. DNA of the CDR3: TGTGCCAGCAGCCGGGACAGGACTTACGAGCAGTACTTC.

This clone was recorded a few times. The chain is built from TRBV28 and TRBJ2-1, with D tentatively TRBD1 (6 bases). The germline V and J ends were trimmed by 3 bases and 2 bases, with 8 bases remaining between them. Germline CDR1 and CDR2: MDHEN and SYDVKM. The CDR3 sequence is 14 residues long. Here the CDR3 DNA reads TGTGCCAGCAGTTTCCCAGGGGCCTACAATGAGCAGTTCTTC. Amino acids: CASSFPGAYNEQFF.